Below, one T cell receptor beta chain is given with its context. Clones were read by immunoSEQ multiplex PCR, and TCRdb kept only the in-frame ones, dropping some. The table lists 170,000 or so clones, 85% to 90% of them singletons. This sample stems from a study of blood T cell repertoires in COVID-19. On the study more broadly: COVID-19 samples, acute and convalescent, were from the United States, Italy and Spain.

There are 14 residues in the CDR3. V was pared by 7 bases and J by 1 base, with 5 bases of the junction left unmatched. In germline, CDR1 is SNHLY, CDR2 FYNNEI. The gene calls are TRBV2 and TRBJ1-1, with 8 bases lining up with TRBD1. The TCR originated in a woman under 30 who had recovered from COVID-19. Specimen: peripheral blood. The DNA of the CDR3 is TGTGCCAGCACCGGACAGGGTAAGAACACTGAAGCTTTCTTT. Translation: CASTGQGKNTEAFF.